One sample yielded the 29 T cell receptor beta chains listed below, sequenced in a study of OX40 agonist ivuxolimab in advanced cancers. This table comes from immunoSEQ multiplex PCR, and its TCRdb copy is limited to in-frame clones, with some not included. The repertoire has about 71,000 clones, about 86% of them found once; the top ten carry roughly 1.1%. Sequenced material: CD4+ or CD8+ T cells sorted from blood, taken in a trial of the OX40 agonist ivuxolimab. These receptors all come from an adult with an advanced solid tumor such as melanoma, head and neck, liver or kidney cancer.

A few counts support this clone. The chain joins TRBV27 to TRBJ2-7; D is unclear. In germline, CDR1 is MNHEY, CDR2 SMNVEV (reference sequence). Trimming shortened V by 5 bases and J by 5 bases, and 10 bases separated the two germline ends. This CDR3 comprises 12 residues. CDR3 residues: CASSKHRDEQYF. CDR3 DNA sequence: TGTGCCAGCAGTAAGCACAGAGACGAGCAGTACTTC.

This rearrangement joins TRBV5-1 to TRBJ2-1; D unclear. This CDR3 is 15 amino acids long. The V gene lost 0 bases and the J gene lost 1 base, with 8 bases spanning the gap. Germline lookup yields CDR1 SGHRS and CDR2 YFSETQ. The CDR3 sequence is CASSLEPRSYNEQFF. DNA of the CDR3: TGCGCCAGCAGCTTGGAACCTAGATCCTACAATGAGCAGTTCTTC.

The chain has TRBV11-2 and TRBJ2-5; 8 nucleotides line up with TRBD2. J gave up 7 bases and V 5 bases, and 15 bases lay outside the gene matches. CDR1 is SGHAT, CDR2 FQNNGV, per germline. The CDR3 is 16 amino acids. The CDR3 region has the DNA TGTGCCAGCAGCCCCCAGTTGAGCGGGAGTAGGGGGACCCAGTACTTC. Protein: CASSPQLSGSRGTQYF.

CDR3 loop: CASSLGGSRAQYF. CDR3 nucleotides: TGTGCCAGCAGCTTAGGAGGGTCGAGAGCGCAGTATTTT. V is TRBV7-8 and J is TRBJ2-3; perhaps TRBD2 as D (5 bases). Looked up from germline, CDR1 is SGHVS and CDR2 is FQNEAQ. CDR3 length equals 13 residues. V was clipped by 1 base and J by 10 bases, with 12 bases between them.

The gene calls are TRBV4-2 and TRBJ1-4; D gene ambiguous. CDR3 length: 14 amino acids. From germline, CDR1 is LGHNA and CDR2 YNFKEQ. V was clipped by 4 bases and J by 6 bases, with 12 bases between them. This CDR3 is CASSPPGPDEKLFF. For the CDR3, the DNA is TGTGCCAGCAGCCCGCCTGGGCCGGATGAAAAACTGTTTTTT.

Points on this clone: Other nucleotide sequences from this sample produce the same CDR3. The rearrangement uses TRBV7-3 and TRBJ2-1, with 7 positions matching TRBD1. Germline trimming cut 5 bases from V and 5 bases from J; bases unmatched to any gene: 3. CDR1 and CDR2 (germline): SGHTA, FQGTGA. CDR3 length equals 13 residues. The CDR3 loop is CASSPDRDNEQFF. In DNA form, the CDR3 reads TGTGCCAGCAGCCCCGACAGGGACAATGAGCAGTTCTTC.

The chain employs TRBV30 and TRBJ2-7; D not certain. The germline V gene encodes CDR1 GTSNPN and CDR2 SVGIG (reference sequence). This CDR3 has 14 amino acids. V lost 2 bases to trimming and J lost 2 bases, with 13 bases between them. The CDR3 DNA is TGTGCCTGGAGTCCCCCACAGTCCACCTACGAGCAGTACTTC. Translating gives CAWSPPQSTYEQYF. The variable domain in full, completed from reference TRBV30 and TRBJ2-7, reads SQTIHQWPATLVQPVGSPLSLECTVEGTSNPNLYWYRQAAGRGLQLLFYSVGIGQISSEVPQNLSASRPQDRQFILSSKKLLLSDSGFYLCAWSPPQSTYEQYFGPGTRLTVT.

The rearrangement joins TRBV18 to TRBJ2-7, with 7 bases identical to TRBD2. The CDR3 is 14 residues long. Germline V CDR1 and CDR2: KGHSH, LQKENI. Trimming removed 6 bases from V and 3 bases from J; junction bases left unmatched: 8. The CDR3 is CASSPPGGSYEQYF. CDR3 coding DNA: TGTGCCAGCTCCCCCCCTGGCGGGAGCTACGAGCAGTACTTC.

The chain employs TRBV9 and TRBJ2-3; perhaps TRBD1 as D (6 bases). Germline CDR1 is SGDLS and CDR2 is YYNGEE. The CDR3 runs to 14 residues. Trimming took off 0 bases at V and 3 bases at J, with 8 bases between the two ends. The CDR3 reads CASSVDRVTDTQYF. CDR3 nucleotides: TGTGCCAGCAGCGTAGACAGGGTAACAGATACGCAGTATTTT.

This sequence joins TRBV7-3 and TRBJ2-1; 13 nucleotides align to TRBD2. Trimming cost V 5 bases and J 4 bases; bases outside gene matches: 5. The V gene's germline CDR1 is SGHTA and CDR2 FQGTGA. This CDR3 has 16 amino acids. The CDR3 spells CASSPGTSGDYNEQFF. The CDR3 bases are TGTGCCAGCAGCCCCGGGACTAGCGGGGATTACAATGAGCAGTTCTTC. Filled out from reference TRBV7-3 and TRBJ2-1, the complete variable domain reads GAGVSQTPSNKVTEKGKYVELRCDPISGHTALYWYRQSLGQGPEFLIYFQGTGAADDSGLPNDRFFAVRPEGSVSTLKIQRTERGDSAVYLCASSPGTSGDYNEQFFGPGTRLTVL.

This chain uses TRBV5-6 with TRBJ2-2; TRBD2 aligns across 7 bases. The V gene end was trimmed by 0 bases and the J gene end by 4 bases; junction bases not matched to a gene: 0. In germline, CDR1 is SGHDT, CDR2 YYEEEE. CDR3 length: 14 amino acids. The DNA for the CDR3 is TGTGCCAGCAGCTTGGCTAGCGGCACCGGGGAGCTGTTTTTT. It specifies CASSLASGTGELFF.

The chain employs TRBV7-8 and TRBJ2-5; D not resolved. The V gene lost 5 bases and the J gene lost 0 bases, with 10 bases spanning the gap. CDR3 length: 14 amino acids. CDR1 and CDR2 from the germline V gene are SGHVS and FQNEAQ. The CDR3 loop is CASSSLQYQETQYF. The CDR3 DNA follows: TGTGCCAGCAGCAGTCTCCAGTACCAAGAGACCCAGTACTTC.

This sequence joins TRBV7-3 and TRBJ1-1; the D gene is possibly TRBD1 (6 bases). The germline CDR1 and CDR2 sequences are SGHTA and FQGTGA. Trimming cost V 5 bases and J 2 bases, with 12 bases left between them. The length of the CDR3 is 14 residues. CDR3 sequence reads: CASSVDSQNTEAFF. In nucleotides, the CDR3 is TGTGCCAGCAGCGTGGACAGCCAAAACACTGAAGCTTTCTTT.

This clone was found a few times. CDR3 coding DNA: TGTGCCAGCAGCTTAGAACAGGGAACCTACAATGAGCAGTTCTTC. Protein sequence: CASSLEQGTYNEQFF. This chain connects TRBV11-3 to TRBJ2-1; a possible D gene is TRBD1 (6 bases). This CDR3 region has 15 residues. Germline loops: CDR1 SGHNT, CDR2 YENEEA. Trimming took 0 bases from V and 2 from J, leaving 8 bases between them.

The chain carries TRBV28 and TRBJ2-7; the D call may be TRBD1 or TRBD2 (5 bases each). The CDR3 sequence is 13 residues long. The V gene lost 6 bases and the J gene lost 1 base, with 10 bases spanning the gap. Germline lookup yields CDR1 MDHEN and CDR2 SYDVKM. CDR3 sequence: CASRGTISYEQYF. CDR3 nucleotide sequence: TGTGCCAGCAGGGGGACCATTTCCTACGAGCAGTACTTC.

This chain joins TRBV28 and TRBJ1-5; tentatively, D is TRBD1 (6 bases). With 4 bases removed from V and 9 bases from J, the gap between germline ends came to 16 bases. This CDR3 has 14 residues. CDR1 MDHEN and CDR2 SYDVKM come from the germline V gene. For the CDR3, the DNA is TGTGCCAGCAGTTCGGGTGGGGGGGGCCCGCCCCAGCATTTT. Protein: CASSSGGGGPPQHF.

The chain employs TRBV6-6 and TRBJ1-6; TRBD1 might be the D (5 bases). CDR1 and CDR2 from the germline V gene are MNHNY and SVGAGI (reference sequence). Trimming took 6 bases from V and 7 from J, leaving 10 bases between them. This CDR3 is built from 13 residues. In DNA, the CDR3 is TGTGCCAGCAGGGGACGGGGAAATTCACCCCTCCACTTT. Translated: CASRGRGNSPLHF.

CDR3 coding DNA: TGTGCCAGCAGCTCGGGCATAAACTATGGCTACACCTTC. Translated: CASSSGINYGYTF. This sequence joins TRBV7-9 and TRBJ1-2; D unclear. Germline assignment: CDR1 SEHNR and CDR2 FQNEAQ (reference sequence). The V and J ends lost 4 bases and 2 bases respectively, with 8 bases between them. The CDR3 length is 13 residues.

The chain's CDR3 is CSALSQGNTEAFF. CDR3 sequence (DNA): TGCAGCGCCCTGTCACAGGGGAACACTGAAGCTTTCTTT. The chain links TRBV29-1 to TRBJ1-1; a possible D gene is TRBD1 (6 bases). Trimming removed 7 bases at V and 1 base at J, with 13 bases between. The CDR3 covers 13 residues. Germline values: CDR1 SQVTM, CDR2 ANQGSEA.

For the CDR3, the DNA is TGTGCCAGCAGCTTAGCGGGGGGGGCCACCGGGGAGCTGTTTTTT. This codes for CASSLAGGATGELFF. This sequence joins TRBV7-2 and TRBJ2-2; possibly TRBD2 for D (7 bases). The CDR3 runs to 15 residues. V dropped 0 bases and J dropped 4 bases, with 9 bases sitting between them. Per the germline V gene, CDR1 is SGHTA and CDR2 is FQGNSA.

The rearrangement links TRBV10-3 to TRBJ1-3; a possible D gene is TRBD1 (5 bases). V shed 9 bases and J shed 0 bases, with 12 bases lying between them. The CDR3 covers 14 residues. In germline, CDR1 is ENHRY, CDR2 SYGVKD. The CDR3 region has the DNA TGTGCCATTTGGGACGGCCTCTCTGGAAACACCATATATTTT. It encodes CAIWDGLSGNTIYF.

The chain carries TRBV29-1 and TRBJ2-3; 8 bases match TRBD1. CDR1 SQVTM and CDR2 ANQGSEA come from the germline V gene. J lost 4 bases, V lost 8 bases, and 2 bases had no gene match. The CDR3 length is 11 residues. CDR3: CSIQGADTQYF. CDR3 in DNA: TGCAGCATACAGGGGGCAGATACGCAGTATTTT.

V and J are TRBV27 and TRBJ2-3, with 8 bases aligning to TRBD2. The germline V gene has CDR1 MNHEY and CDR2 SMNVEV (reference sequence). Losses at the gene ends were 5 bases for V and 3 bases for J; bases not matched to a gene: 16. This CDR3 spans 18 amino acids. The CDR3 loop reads CASSKIQPGLEETDTQYF. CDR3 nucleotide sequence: TGTGCCAGCAGTAAAATCCAACCGGGACTAGAAGAAACAGATACGCAGTATTTT.

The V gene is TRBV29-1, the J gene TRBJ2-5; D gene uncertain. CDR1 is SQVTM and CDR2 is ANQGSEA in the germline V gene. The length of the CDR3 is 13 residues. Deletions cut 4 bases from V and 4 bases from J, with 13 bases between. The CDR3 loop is CSVVAFLGETQYF. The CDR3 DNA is TGCAGCGTTGTGGCCTTTCTTGGAGAGACCCAGTACTTC.

CDR3 residues: CASSYQGQGGDTQYF. CDR3 nucleotides: TGTGCCAGCAGCTATCAAGGACAGGGAGGCGATACGCAGTATTTT. V is TRBV7-2 and J is TRBJ2-3, with 8 bases matching TRBD1. The CDR3 consists of 15 residues. Germline V gives CDR1 SGHTA, CDR2 FQGNSA. V gave up 4 bases and J gave up 6 bases; unmatched junction bases: 9.

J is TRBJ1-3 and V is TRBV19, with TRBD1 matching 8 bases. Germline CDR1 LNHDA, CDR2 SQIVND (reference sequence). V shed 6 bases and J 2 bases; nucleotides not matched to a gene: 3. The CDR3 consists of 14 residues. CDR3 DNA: TGTGCCAGTAGAGACAGGGGTACTGGAAACACCATATATTTT. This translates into CASRDRGTGNTIYF.

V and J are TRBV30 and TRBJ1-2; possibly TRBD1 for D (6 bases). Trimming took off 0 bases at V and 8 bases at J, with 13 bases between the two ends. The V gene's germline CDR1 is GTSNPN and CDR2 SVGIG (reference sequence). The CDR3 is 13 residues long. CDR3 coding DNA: TGTGCCTGGAGTGTTCCAGGGGCTTGCGGCTACACCTTC. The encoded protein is CAWSVPGACGYTF.

Written as DNA, the CDR3 is TGTGCCAGCAGTCCAGACGCCGGGGAGCTGTTTTTT. Translation: CASSPDAGELFF. J is TRBJ2-2 and V is TRBV4-2; D unresolved. Germline V gene lookup returns CDR1 LGHNA and CDR2 YNFKEQ. The CDR3 is made up of 12 amino acids. Trimming stripped 6 bases from V and 6 bases from J, with 8 bases between.

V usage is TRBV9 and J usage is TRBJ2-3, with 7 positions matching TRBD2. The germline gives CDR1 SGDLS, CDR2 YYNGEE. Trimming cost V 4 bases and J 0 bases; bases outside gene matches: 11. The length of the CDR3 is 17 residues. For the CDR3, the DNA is TGTGCCAGCAGCCCAGCGGAGACTAGCTATAGCACAGATACGCAGTATTTT. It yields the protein CASSPAETSYSTDTQYF.